What follows is one T cell receptor (beta chain) and its context. This sample is drawn from a study of blood T cell repertoires in COVID-19. Study-level background: Samples representing acute and convalescent COVID-19 were sourced from the United States, Italy and Spain.

Study processing details: Reference gene primer amplification gave nucleated cell count estimates. Sequenced by immunoSEQ multiplex PCR; TCRdb stores in-frame clones only, minus some. Clone size and V and J calls were adopted from that table, with D and trimming inferred from the DNA. The sample yields 120,000 to 150,000 clones, about 87% seen once. The J segment lost 3 bases and the V segment lost 3 bases, leaving 3 bases of the junction unmatched. CDR3 length: 14 residues. CDR1 is SGHRS, CDR2 YFSETQ, per germline. The chain employs TRBV5-1 and TRBJ2-7, with 10 bases aligning to TRBD2. This TCR derives from a man older than 75 with acute or convalescent COVID-19. Sample: peripheral blood. In DNA, the CDR3 is TGCGCCAGCAGCTCTAGCGGGAGCGTCTACGAGCAGTACTTC. This translates into CASSSSGSVYEQYF.